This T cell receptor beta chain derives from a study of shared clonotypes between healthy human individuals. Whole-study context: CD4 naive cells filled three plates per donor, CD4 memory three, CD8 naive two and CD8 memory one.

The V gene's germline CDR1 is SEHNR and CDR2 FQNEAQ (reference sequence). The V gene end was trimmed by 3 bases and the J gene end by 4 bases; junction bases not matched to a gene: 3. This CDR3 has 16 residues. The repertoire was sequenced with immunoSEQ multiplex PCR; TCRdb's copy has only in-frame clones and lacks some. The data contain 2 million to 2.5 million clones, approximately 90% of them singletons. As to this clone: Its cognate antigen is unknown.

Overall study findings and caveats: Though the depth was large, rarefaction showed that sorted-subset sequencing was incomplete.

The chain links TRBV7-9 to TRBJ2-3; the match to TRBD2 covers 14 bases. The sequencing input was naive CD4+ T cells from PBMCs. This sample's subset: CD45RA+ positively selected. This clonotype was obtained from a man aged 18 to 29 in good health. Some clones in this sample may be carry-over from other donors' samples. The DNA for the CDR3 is TGTGCCAGCAGCTTGACGGGACTAGCGGGAGCAGATACGCAGTATTTT. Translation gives CASSLTGLAGADTQYF.